Listed below are T cell receptor beta chains from one sample, sequenced in a study of blood T cell repertoires in COVID-19. Using immunoSEQ multiplex PCR, the repertoire was profiled, and TCRdb retains in-frame clones only, with some absent. The data hold more than 100,000 clones, with roughly 84% observed a single time. The sample comprised PBMCs or T cells enriched from blood (not recorded which). Receptors were obtained from a woman aged 25-40 years who had recovered from COVID-19. Both conserved end residues are part of each CDR3. The order of the fields is J gene, V gene, clone size, CDR3 length, D gene, CDR3 protein, CDR3 DNA. D genes are given only for firm matches. Expanded clones get a size class; other rows say once, few or many, or leave the size out.

J: TRBJ1-3; V: TRBV7-2; size: -; length: 16; D: -; CDR3: CASSVYRADSGNTIYF; DNA: TGTGCCAGCAGCGTTTACAGGGCCGACTCTGGAAACACCATATATTTT
J: TRBJ2-1; V: TRBV15; size: -; length: 19; D: TRBD2; CDR3: CATSRDSFLLAGGINEQFF; DNA: TGTGCCACCAGCAGAGATTCCTTTCTCCTAGCGGGAGGAATAAATGAGCAGTTCTTC
J: TRBJ2-7; V: TRBV28; size: -; length: 15; D: TRBD1; CDR3: CASSLAQGASYEQYF; DNA: TGTGCCAGCAGTTTGGCCCAGGGGGCTTCCTACGAGCAGTACTTC
J: TRBJ1-6; V: TRBV18; size: -; length: 15; D: TRBD1; CDR3: CASSRQGAMNSPLHF; DNA: TGTGCCAGCTCCCGACAGGGGGCAATGAATTCACCCCTCCACTTT
J: TRBJ2-1; V: TRBV27; size: -; length: 17; D: -; CDR3: CASSLSWRARTYNEQFF; DNA: TGTGCCAGCAGTTTATCCTGGAGGGCCCGAACCTACAATGAGCAGTTCTTC
J: TRBJ2-7; V: TRBV10-1; size: -; length: 18; D: -; CDR3: CASSDRSAGRGSSYEQYF; DNA: TGCGCCAGCAGTGACAGGTCGGCTGGCCGGGGAAGCTCCTACGAGCAGTACTTC
J: TRBJ1-6; V: TRBV30; size: -; length: 13; D: -; CDR3: CAWSTTGNSPLHF; DNA: TGTGCCTGGAGTACAACAGGAAATTCACCCCTCCACTTT
J: TRBJ1-1; V: TRBV12-3/TRBV12-4; size: -; length: 12; D: -; CDR3: CASSLARTEAFF; DNA: TGTGCCAGCAGTTTGGCTCGTACTGAAGCTTTCTTT
J: TRBJ2-5; V: TRBV7-8; size: -; length: 12; D: -; CDR3: CASSRGQETQYF; DNA: TGTGCCAGCAGCAGGGGGCAAGAGACCCAGTACTTC
J: TRBJ2-2; V: TRBV3-1/TRBV3-2; size: -; length: 17; D: -; CDR3: CASSQDKIAANTGELFF; DNA: TGTGCCAGCAGCCAAGATAAGATTGCGGCTAACACCGGGGAGCTGTTTTTT
J: TRBJ2-1; V: TRBV19; size: -; length: 13; D: TRBD1; CDR3: CASSRTGGNEQFF; DNA: TGTGCCAGTAGCCGGACAGGGGGCAATGAGCAGTTCTTC
J: TRBJ2-3; V: TRBV6-4; size: -; length: 14; D: TRBD2; CDR3: CASSLAGGPDTQYF; DNA: TGTGCCAGCAGTCTAGCGGGAGGGCCAGATACGCAGTATTTT
J: TRBJ1-4; V: TRBV5-5; size: -; length: 16; D: TRBD1; CDR3: CASSLLTGTGEEKLFF; DNA: TGTGCCAGCAGCTTGCTGACCGGGACAGGGGAAGAAAAACTGTTTTTT
J: TRBJ2-3; V: TRBV18; size: -; length: 13; D: -; CDR3: CASLYSSTDTQYF; DNA: TGTGCCAGCTTGTATTCTAGCACAGATACGCAGTATTTT
J: TRBJ2-1; V: TRBV5-1; size: -; length: 17; D: TRBD1; CDR3: CASSLAKLGQTNNEQFF; DNA: TGCGCCAGCAGCTTGGCCAAATTGGGACAGACTAACAATGAGCAGTTCTTC
J: TRBJ1-4; V: TRBV11-2; size: -; length: 17; D: TRBD1; CDR3: CASSLRLRTGPNEKLFF; DNA: TGTGCCAGCAGCTTAAGGCTCAGGACAGGACCGAATGAAAAACTGTTTTTT
J: TRBJ2-1; V: TRBV27; size: few; length: 16; D: -; CDR3: CASSLLDNPIMDEQFF; DNA: TGTGCCAGCAGCTTACTCGACAACCCAATAATGGATGAGCAGTTCTTC
J: TRBJ1-1; V: TRBV14; size: -; length: 16; D: TRBD1; CDR3: CASSHGWGTGGTEAFF; DNA: TGTGCCAGCAGCCACGGATGGGGGACAGGGGGAACTGAAGCTTTCTTT
J: TRBJ1-4; V: TRBV25-1; size: few; length: 15; D: -; CDR3: CASSEYGSGREKLFF; DNA: TGTGCCAGCAGTGAATATGGATCAGGGAGGGAAAAACTGTTTTTT
J: TRBJ2-1; V: TRBV5-8; size: -; length: 15; D: -; CDR3: CASSLGRSSYNEQFF; DNA: TGTGCCAGCAGCTTGGGGCGGAGCTCCTACAATGAGCAGTTCTTC
J: TRBJ1-3; V: TRBV7-2; size: once; length: 15; D: TRBD1; CDR3: CASSLQGGSGNTIYF; DNA: TGTGCCAGCAGCTTACAGGGGGGCTCTGGAAACACCATATATTTT
J: TRBJ1-5; V: TRBV28; size: -; length: 15; D: -; CDR3: CATNLGRYSNQPQHF; DNA: TGTGCCACCAACCTGGGGCGATATAGCAATCAGCCCCAGCATTTT
J: TRBJ1-4; V: TRBV15; size: once; length: 15; D: TRBD1; CDR3: CATSRDGQGREKLFF; DNA: TGTGCCACCAGCAGAGATGGACAGGGTAGGGAAAAACTGTTTTTT
J: TRBJ1-2; V: TRBV6-5; size: -; length: 13; D: -; CDR3: CASQGAANYGYTF; DNA: TGTGCCTCGCAAGGGGCGGCGAACTATGGCTACACCTTC
J: TRBJ1-5; V: TRBV7-2; size: -; length: 14; D: -; CDR3: CASSLNKGPQPQHF; DNA: TGTGCCAGCAGCTTAAACAAGGGGCCTCAGCCCCAGCATTTT
J: TRBJ2-7; V: TRBV11-2; size: -; length: 15; D: -; CDR3: CASSLRQGTIYEQYF; DNA: TGTGCCAGCAGCTTGAGGCAGGGGACCATCTACGAGCAGTACTTC
J: TRBJ1-2; V: TRBV29-1; size: -; length: 19; D: TRBD1; CDR3: CSVEGPIDRVVAFGYGYTF; DNA: TGCAGCGTTGAAGGCCCGATCGACAGGGTAGTTGCTTTTGGCTATGGCTACACCTTC
J: TRBJ2-3; V: TRBV5-1; size: -; length: 18; D: TRBD2; CDR3: CASTLSLGLAGVTDTQYF; DNA: TGCGCCAGCACACTCAGCTTGGGACTAGCGGGAGTGACAGATACGCAGTATTTT
J: TRBJ2-1; V: TRBV7-9; size: once; length: 18; D: -; CDR3: CASSPTSAAPKPYNEQFF; DNA: TGTGCCAGCAGTCCCACGAGTGCGGCACCCAAACCCTACAATGAGCAGTTCTTC
J: TRBJ2-7; V: TRBV4-3; size: -; length: 15; D: TRBD2; CDR3: CASRRTSGDAYEQYF; DNA: TGCGCCAGCAGACGGACTAGCGGGGATGCCTACGAGCAGTACTTC
J: TRBJ2-7; V: TRBV28; size: -; length: 18; D: TRBD2; CDR3: CASSPVSTSGPPSYEQYF; DNA: TGTGCCAGCAGTCCGGTGTCGACTAGCGGGCCCCCTTCCTACGAGCAGTACTTC
J: TRBJ2-5; V: TRBV5-4; size: many; length: 16; D: TRBD2; CDR3: CASSADPTSGQETQYF; DNA: TGTGCCAGCAGCGCCGACCCGACTAGCGGACAAGAGACCCAGTACTTC
J: TRBJ1-5; V: TRBV30; size: -; length: 16; D: TRBD1; CDR3: CAWSVGGDRDWQPQHF; DNA: TGTGCCTGGAGTGTAGGCGGCGACAGGGATTGGCAGCCCCAGCATTTT
J: TRBJ2-2; V: TRBV4-1; size: -; length: 18; D: TRBD2; CDR3: CASSQIPAGLAGSGELFF; DNA: TGCGCCAGCAGCCAAATTCCCGCGGGACTAGCGGGGAGCGGGGAGCTGTTTTTT
J: TRBJ1-1; V: TRBV5-1; size: -; length: 13; D: -; CDR3: CASSLAVNTEAFF; DNA: TGCGCCAGCAGCTTGGCGGTGAACACTGAAGCTTTCTTT
J: TRBJ2-1; V: TRBV14; size: -; length: 14; D: TRBD1; CDR3: CASSRQGGFDEQFF; DNA: TGTGCCAGCTCGAGACAGGGGGGTTTCGATGAGCAGTTCTTC
J: TRBJ2-1; V: TRBV6-5; size: -; length: 14; D: TRBD2; CDR3: CASRRLAGGGEQFF; DNA: TGTGCCAGCCGGAGACTAGCGGGAGGCGGTGAGCAGTTCTTC
J: TRBJ2-7; V: TRBV11-2; size: -; length: 14; D: TRBD2; CDR3: CASSLEAGVGEQYF; DNA: TGTGCCAGCAGCTTAGAAGCGGGAGTCGGCGAGCAGTACTTC
J: TRBJ2-2; V: TRBV4-2; size: -; length: 14; D: -; CDR3: CASSQAAGGGELFF; DNA: TGTGCCAGCAGCCAAGCCGCAGGAGGCGGGGAGCTGTTTTTT
J: TRBJ1-4; V: TRBV2; size: -; length: 17; D: -; CDR3: CASSVLPVGPTNEKLFF; DNA: TGTGCCAGCAGTGTCCTTCCGGTGGGGCCAACTAATGAAAAACTGTTTTTT
J: TRBJ1-5; V: TRBV30; size: -; length: 13; D: TRBD1; CDR3: CAWIMTGNQPQHF; DNA: TGTGCCTGGATTATGACAGGGAATCAGCCCCAGCATTTT
J: TRBJ2-7; V: TRBV11-3; size: -; length: 15; D: TRBD2; CDR3: CASSSGTSGRAEQYF; DNA: TGTGCCAGCAGCTCCGGGACTAGCGGGAGAGCCGAGCAGTACTTC